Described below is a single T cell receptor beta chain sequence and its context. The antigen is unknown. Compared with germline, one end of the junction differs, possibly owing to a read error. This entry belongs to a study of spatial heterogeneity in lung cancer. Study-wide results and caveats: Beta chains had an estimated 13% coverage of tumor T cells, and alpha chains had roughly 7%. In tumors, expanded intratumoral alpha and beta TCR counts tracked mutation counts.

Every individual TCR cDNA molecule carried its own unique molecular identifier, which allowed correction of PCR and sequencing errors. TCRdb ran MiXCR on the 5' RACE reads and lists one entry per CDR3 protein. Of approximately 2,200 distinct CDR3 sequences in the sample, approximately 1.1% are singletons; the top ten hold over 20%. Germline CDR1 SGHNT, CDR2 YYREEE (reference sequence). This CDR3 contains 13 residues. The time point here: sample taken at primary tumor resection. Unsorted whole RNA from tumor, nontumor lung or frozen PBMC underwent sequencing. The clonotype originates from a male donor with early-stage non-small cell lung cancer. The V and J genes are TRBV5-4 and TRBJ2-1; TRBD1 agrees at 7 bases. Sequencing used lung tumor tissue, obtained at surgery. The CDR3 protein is CASSIEGAHEQLF. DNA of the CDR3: TGTGCCAGCAGCATAGAGGGGGCGCATGAGCAGTTATTC.